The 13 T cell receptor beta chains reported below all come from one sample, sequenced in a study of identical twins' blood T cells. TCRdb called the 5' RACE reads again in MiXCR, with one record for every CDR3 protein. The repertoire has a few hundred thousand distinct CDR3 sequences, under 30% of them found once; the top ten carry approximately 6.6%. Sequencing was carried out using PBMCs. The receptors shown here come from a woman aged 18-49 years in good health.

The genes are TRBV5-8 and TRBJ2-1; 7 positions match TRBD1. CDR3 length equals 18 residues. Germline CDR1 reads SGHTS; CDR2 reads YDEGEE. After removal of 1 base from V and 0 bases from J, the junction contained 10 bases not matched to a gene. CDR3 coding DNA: TGTGCCAGCAGCTTGACAACAGGGGACGTTAGCTCCTACAATGAGCAGTTCTTC. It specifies CASSLTTGDVSSYNEQFF.

The DNA for the CDR3 is TGCGCCAGCAGCTCGGGACGGGGAACCATGAACACTGAAGCTTTCTTT. Protein: CASSSGRGTMNTEAFF. This chain links TRBV5-1 with TRBJ1-1; TRBD1 might be the D (5 bases). Germline loops: CDR1 SGHRS, CDR2 YFSETQ. The CDR3 consists of 16 residues. Trimming stripped 3 bases from V and 0 bases from J, with 15 bases between.

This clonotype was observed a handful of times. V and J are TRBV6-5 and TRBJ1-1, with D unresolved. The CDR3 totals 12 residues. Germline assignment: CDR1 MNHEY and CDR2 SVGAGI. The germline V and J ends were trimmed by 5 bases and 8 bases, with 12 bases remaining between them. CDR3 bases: TGTGCCAGCAGTAGTGGCGGCAGGGAAGCTTTCTTT. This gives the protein CASSSGGREAFF.

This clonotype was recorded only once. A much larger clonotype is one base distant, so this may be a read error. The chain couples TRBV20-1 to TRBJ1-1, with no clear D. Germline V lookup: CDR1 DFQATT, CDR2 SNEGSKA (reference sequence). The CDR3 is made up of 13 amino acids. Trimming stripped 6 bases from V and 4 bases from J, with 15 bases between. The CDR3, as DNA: TGCAGTGCCAGCACCGACGGACGCACTGAAGCTTTCTTT. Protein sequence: CSASTDGRTEAFF.

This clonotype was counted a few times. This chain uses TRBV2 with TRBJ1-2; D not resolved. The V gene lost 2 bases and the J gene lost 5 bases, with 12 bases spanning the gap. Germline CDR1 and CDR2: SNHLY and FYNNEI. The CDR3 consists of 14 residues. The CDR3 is CASSESTLGYGYTF. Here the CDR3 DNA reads TGTGCCAGCAGTGAATCGACTTTGGGGTATGGCTACACCTTC.

The CDR3 DNA follows: TGTGCCAGCCCTGGGAGCATGAACACTGAAGCTTTCTTT. Protein product: CASPGSMNTEAFF. J is TRBJ1-1 and V is TRBV14; D remains unclear. V was pared by 8 bases and J by 0 bases, with 10 bases between. Germline V gives CDR1 SGHDN, CDR2 FVKESK. The CDR3 totals 13 residues.

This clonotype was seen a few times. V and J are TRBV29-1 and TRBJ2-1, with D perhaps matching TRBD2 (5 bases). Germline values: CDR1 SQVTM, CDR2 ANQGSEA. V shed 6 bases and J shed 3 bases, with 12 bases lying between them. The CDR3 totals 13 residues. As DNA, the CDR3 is TGCAGCGTAAGCGGTTTAGACTACAATGAGCAGTTCTTC. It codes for CSVSGLDYNEQFF.

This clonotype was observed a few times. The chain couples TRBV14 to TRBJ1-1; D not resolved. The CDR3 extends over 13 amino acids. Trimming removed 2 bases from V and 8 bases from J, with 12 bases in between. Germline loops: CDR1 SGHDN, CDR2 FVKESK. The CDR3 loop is CASSQLVRVEAFF. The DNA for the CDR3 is TGTGCCAGCAGCCAACTCGTGAGGGTAGAAGCTTTCTTT.

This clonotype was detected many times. The CDR3 loop reads CAISDPGTPTNEQFF. CDR3 coding DNA: TGTGCCATCAGTGACCCGGGAACCCCAACCAATGAGCAGTTCTTC. This sequence joins TRBV10-3 and TRBJ2-1; perhaps TRBD2 as D (5 bases). The germline gives CDR1 ENHRY, CDR2 SYGVKD. Trimming cost V 3 bases and J 6 bases, with 15 bases left between them. This CDR3 spans 15 amino acids.

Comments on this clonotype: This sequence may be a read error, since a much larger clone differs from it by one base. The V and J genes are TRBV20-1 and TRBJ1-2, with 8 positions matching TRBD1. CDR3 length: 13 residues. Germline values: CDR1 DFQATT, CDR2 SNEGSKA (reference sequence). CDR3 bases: TGCAGTGCTACAACAGGGGGGATTTATGGCCACACCTTC. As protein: CSATTGGIYGHTF.

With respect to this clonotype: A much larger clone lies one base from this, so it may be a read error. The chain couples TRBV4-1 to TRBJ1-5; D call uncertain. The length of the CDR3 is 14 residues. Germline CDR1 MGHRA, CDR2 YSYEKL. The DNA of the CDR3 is TGCGCCAACAGCCATGTATGGGGAAGTCAGCCCCAGCATTTT. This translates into CANSHVWGSQPQHF.

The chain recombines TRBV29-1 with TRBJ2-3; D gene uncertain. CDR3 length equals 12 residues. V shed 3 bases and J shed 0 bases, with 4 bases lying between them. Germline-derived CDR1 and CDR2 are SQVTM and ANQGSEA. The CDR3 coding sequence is TGCAGCGTTGAGCCTAGCACAGATACGCAGTATTTT. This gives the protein CSVEPSTDTQYF.

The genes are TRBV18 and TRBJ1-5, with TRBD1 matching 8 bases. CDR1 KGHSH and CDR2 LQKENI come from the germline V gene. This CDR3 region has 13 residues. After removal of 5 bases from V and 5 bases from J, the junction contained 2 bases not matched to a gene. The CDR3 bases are TGTGCCAGCTCAGGACAGGGCGATCAGCCCCAGCATTTT. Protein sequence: CASSGQGDQPQHF. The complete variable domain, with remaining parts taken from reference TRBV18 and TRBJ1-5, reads NAGVMQNPRHLVRRRGQEARLRCSPMKGHSHVYWYRQLPEEGLKFMVYLQKENIIDESGMPKERFSAEFPKEGPSILRIQQVVRGDSAAYFCASSGQGDQPQHFGDGTRLSIL.